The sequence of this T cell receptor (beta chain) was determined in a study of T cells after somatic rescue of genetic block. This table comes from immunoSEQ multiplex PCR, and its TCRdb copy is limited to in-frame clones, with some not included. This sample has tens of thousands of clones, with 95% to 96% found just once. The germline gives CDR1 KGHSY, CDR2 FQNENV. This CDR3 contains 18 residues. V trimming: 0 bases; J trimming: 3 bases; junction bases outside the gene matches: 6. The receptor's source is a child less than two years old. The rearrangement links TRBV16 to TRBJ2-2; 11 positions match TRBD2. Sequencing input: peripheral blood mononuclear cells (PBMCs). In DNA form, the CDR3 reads TGTGCCAGCAGCCAATCCGCCTTAGCGGGAGGGGACACCGGGGAGCTGTTTTTT. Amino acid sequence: CASSQSALAGGDTGELFF.